The 20 T cell receptor beta chains below all came from one sample that was sequenced in a study of response to subunit inactivated influenza vaccine. TCRdb analysed the RT-PCR reads with MiXCR anew, one entry per CDR3 protein. This sample yields approximately 160,000 distinct CDR3 sequences, of which about 10% are seen a single time; about a third belongs to the top ten. Sample: CD8+ T cells sorted from PBMCs, taken less than 30 months after vaccination. These receptors were obtained from a man between 45 and 75 years old who received an inactivated influenza vaccine.

This clonotype turned up a few times. V gene TRBV27 combines with J gene TRBJ2-7; a weak D match, TRBD1 (6 bases). This CDR3 contains 14 residues. Germline assignment: CDR1 MNHEY and CDR2 SMNVEV (reference sequence). V lost 0 bases and J lost 2, with 8 bases in between. CDR3: CASSLSGAPYEQYF. In DNA, the CDR3 is TGTGCCAGCAGTTTATCGGGGGCCCCCTACGAGCAGTACTTC.

A note on this clonotype: The junction differs from germline at one of its ends, possibly a read error. The chain employs TRBV27 and TRBJ2-3, with 10 positions matching TRBD1. The CDR3 consists of 18 residues. The germline V gene has CDR1 MNHEY and CDR2 SMNVEV (reference sequence). The CDR3, as DNA: TGTGCCAGCCGTTTATTTACCCGGGACAGGGGAAGGGCAGATACGCAGTATTTT. Its translation is CASRLFTRDRGRADTQYF.

This clonotype has at least ten counts. The chain recombines TRBV4-1 with TRBJ2-7; 10 bases map to TRBD1. Per the germline V gene, CDR1 is MGHRA and CDR2 is YSYEKL. The CDR3 has 17 amino acids. The ends lost 1 base at V and 4 bases at J; junction bases unmatched: 10. The DNA of the CDR3 is TGCGCCAGCAGCCAAGTAAAGGCGGGACAGGGGTCTTACGAGCAGTACTTC. It yields the protein CASSQVKAGQGSYEQYF.

V gene TRBV7-9 combines with J gene TRBJ1-5; the D gene is possibly TRBD1 (5 bases). CDR1 is SEHNR, CDR2 FQNEAQ, per germline (reference sequence). Trimming removed 1 base from V and 6 bases from J, with 10 bases in between. The CDR3 loop spans 14 amino acids. Here the CDR3 reads CASSLGGARQPQHF. The DNA of the CDR3 is TGTGCCAGCAGCTTAGGAGGGGCCCGTCAGCCCCAGCATTTT. The full variable domain, completed using reference TRBV7-9 and TRBJ1-5, is DTGVSQNPRHKITKRGQNVTFRCDPISEHNRLYWYRQTLGQGPEFLTYFQNEAQLEKSRLLSDRFSAERPKGSFSTLEIQRTEQGDSAMYLCASSLGGARQPQHFGDGTRLSIL.

This chain connects TRBV4-3 to TRBJ2-1; D is ambiguous. CDR3 length: 12 residues. V lost 1 base and J lost 11, with 9 bases in between. The germline V gene has CDR1 LGHNA and CDR2 YSLEER. CDR3 amino acids: CASSQGIDQQFF. CDR3 nucleotides: TGCGCCAGCAGCCAAGGAATTGACCAGCAGTTCTTC.

The table lists this clonotype with a few counts. The chain recombines TRBV6-1 with TRBJ2-5; 7 bases map to TRBD1. CDR3 length equals 16 residues. V trimming: 3 bases; J trimming: 3 bases; junction bases outside the gene matches: 10. Germline loops: CDR1 MNHNS, CDR2 SASEGT. The CDR3 sequence is CASSDDGAGGKETQYF. The CDR3, as DNA: TGTGCCAGCAGTGACGATGGGGCAGGGGGAAAAGAGACCCAGTACTTC.

The V and J genes are TRBV27 and TRBJ2-3; D uncertain. The V and J ends lost 4 bases and 2 bases respectively, with 10 bases between them. Germline V gene lookup returns CDR1 MNHEY and CDR2 SMNVEV (reference sequence). The CDR3 is 14 amino acids. The CDR3 region is CASSYVGNTDTQYF. The CDR3 DNA reads TGTGCCAGCAGTTATGTGGGGAACACAGATACGCAGTATTTT.

This clonotype was counted ten times or more. The chain links TRBV28 to TRBJ2-3; the match to TRBD2 covers 11 bases. The V segment lost 3 bases and the J segment 3 bases; nucleotides outside the gene matches: 5. Germline V CDR1 and CDR2: MDHEN, SYDVKM. This CDR3 contains 16 residues. The CDR3 loop reads CASSLMASGGTDTQYF. The DNA of the CDR3 is TGTGCCAGCAGTTTGATGGCTAGCGGGGGGACAGATACGCAGTATTTT.

V gene TRBV6-1 combines with J gene TRBJ2-6; D may be TRBD1 or TRBD2 (6 bases each). Deletions cut 8 bases from V and 4 bases from J, with 27 bases between. Germline-derived CDR1 and CDR2 are MNHNS and SASEGT. CDR3 length: 19 amino acids. The CDR3: CASPTARGRDESGANVLTF. In DNA, the CDR3 is TGTGCCAGCCCTACTGCCCGGGGGCGTGACGAATCAGGGGCCAACGTCCTGACTTTC.

The chain uses TRBV24-1 and TRBJ2-1; TRBD2 agrees at 11 bases. Germline CDR1 reads KGHDR; CDR2 reads SFDVKD. After removal of 5 bases from V and 0 bases from J, the junction contained 2 bases not matched to a gene. There are 16 residues in the CDR3. The CDR3 reads CATSGLAGGSYNEQFF. CDR3 DNA: TGTGCCACCAGTGGGCTAGCGGGAGGCTCCTACAATGAGCAGTTCTTC.

This clonotype came up a few times. The J gene is TRBJ1-2, the V gene TRBV4-1; unclear D gene. Germline V gene data show CDR1 as MGHRA and CDR2 as YSYEKL. CDR3 length equals 15 residues. V lost 3 bases to trimming and J lost 7 bases, with 18 bases between them. The CDR3 region is CASSQFRQDDGGYTF. Here the CDR3 DNA reads TGCGCCAGCAGCCAGTTCCGGCAGGACGACGGTGGCTACACCTTC.

This clonotype was counted at least ten times. V and J are TRBV12-3 or TRBV12-4 and TRBJ2-5; D is possibly TRBD1 (6 bases). The CDR3 extends over 15 amino acids. Deletions cut 6 bases from V and 2 bases from J, with 16 bases between. CDR3 protein: CASSPWGPSQETQYF. CDR3 nucleotides: TGTGCCAGCAGCCCCTGGGGGCCCTCACAAGAGACCCAGTACTTC.

In this sample, this clonotype turned up a few times. The CDR3 DNA reads as TGTGCCAGCAGTAGGACCTTTACAGAAATCACTAACTATGGCTACACCTTC. This encodes CASSRTFTEITNYGYTF. V and J are TRBV28 and TRBJ1-2; no definite D call. CDR1 MDHEN and CDR2 SYDVKM come from the germline V gene. There are 17 residues in the CDR3. The ends were cut back, 5 bases at V and 0 bases at J, with 19 bases in the middle.

This clonotype was detected only a few times. CDR3 sequence: CASSLGGPDYEQYF. CDR3 nucleotide sequence: TGTGCCAGCAGCTTAGGAGGGCCCGACTACGAGCAGTACTTC. The chain links TRBV11-2 to TRBJ2-7; tentatively, D is TRBD2 (5 bases). The germline gives CDR1 SGHAT, CDR2 FQNNGV. Between the trimmed V and J ends, which lost 1 base and 3 bases, there was a span of 10 bases. This CDR3 has 14 amino acids.

This rearrangement joins TRBV12-3 or TRBV12-4 to TRBJ1-2; possibly TRBD1 for D (5 bases). This CDR3 comprises 12 residues. The V end was cut by 4 bases, the J end by 5 bases, with 8 bases between. This chain's CDR3 is CASSSSGYGYTF. In DNA form, the CDR3 reads TGTGCCAGCAGTTCGTCAGGGTATGGCTACACCTTC.

The chain links TRBV27 to TRBJ2-7; the D call may be TRBD1 or TRBD2 (6 bases each). The length of the CDR3 is 15 residues. Deletions cut 3 bases from V and 7 bases from J, with 19 bases between. CDR1 and CDR2 (germline): MNHEY, SMNVEV (reference sequence). CDR3 sequence reads: CASSLAGGLPGEQYF. CDR3 bases: TGTGCCAGCAGTTTGGCCGGGGGCCTCCCGGGGGAGCAGTACTTC.

This clonotype was seen a handful of times. The rearrangement uses TRBV5-6 and TRBJ1-2; D gene ambiguous. Germline assignment: CDR1 SGHDT and CDR2 YYEEEE. The CDR3 is 12 amino acids. V gave up 4 bases and J gave up 4 bases, with 8 bases separating them. CDR3 loop: CASSTRRYGYTF. CDR3 bases: TGTGCCAGCAGCACAAGACGCTATGGCTACACCTTC. The full variable domain, rest sourced from reference TRBV5-6 and TRBJ1-2, is DAGVTQSPTHLIKTRGQQVTLRCSPKSGHDTVSWYQQALGQGPQFIFQYYEEEERQRGNFPDRFSGHQFPNYSSELNVNALLLGDSALYLCASSTRRYGYTFGSGTRLTVV.

This clonotype was observed a handful of times. The chain carries TRBV12-3 or TRBV12-4 and TRBJ2-1, with 10 bases matching TRBD2. CDR3 length: 15 amino acids. Trimming removed 0 bases from V and 15 bases from J; junction bases left unmatched: 11. CDR3 bases: TGTGCCAGCAGTTTAGCGCTCAGGCTAGCGGGAGAGTCGTTCTTC. The encoded protein is CASSLALRLAGESFF.

The gene calls are TRBV20-1 and TRBJ2-3; D is undetermined. Germline CDR1 reads DFQATT; CDR2 reads SNEGSKA (reference sequence). This CDR3 spans 15 amino acids. V was shortened by 4 bases and J by 4 bases, with 18 bases between the two germline ends. In nucleotides, the CDR3 is TGCAGTGCTACACCGTGGGGTATGGGGTCAGATACGCAGTATTTT. Protein product: CSATPWGMGSDTQYF.

The chain is built from TRBV28 and TRBJ2-2; 8 nucleotides match TRBD1. This CDR3 contains 15 residues. The V and J ends lost 7 bases and 3 bases, in that order; junction bases with no gene match: 7. Per germline, CDR1 MDHEN and CDR2 SYDVKM. The CDR3 DNA reads as TGTGCCAGCACCCTGGACAGGGATTACACCGGGGAGCTGTTTTTT. Translated: CASTLDRDYTGELFF.